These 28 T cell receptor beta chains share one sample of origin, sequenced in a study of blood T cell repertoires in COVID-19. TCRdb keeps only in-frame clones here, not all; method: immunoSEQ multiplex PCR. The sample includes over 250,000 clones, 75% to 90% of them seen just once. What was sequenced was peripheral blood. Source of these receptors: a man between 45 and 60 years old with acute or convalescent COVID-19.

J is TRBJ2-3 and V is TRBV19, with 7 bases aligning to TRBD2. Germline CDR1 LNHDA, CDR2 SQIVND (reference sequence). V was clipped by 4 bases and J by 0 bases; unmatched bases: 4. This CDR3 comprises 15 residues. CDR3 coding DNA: TGTGCCAGTAGTACCCTAGCGGCTAGCACAGATACGCAGTATTTT. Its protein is CASSTLAASTDTQYF.

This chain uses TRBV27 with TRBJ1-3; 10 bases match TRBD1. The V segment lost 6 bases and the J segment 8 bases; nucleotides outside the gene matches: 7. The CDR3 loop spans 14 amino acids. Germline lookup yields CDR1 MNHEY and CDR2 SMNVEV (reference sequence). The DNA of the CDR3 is TGTGCCAGCAGCCGGACAGGGGGTTCGTACACCATATATTTT. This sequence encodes CASSRTGGSYTIYF.

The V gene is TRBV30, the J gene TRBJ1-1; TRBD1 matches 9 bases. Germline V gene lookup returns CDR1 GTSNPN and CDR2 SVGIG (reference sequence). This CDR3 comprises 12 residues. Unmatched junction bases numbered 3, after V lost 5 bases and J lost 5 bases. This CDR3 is CAWAGTGTEAFF. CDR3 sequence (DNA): TGTGCCTGGGCCGGGACAGGGACTGAAGCTTTCTTT.

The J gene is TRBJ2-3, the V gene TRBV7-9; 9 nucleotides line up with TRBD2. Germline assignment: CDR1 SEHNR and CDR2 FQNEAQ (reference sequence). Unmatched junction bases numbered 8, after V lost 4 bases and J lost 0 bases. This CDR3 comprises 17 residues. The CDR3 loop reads CASSSPSGTSSTDTQYF. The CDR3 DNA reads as TGTGCCAGCAGCTCACCCTCCGGGACTAGCAGCACAGATACGCAGTATTTT.

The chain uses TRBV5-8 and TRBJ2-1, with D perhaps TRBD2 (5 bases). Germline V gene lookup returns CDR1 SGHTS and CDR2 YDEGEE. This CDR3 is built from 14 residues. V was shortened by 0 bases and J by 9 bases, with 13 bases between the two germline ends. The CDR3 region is CASSLVSPSLEQFF. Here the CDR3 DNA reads TGTGCCAGCAGCTTGGTGTCACCTAGCCTTGAGCAGTTCTTC.

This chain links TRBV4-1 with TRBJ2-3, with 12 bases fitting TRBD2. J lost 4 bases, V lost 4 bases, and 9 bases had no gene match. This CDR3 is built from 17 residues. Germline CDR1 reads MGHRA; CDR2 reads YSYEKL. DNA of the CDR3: TGCGCCAGCAGCCGGAGTCTAGCGGGGGGGCAGCCAGATACGCAGTATTTT. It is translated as CASSRSLAGGQPDTQYF.

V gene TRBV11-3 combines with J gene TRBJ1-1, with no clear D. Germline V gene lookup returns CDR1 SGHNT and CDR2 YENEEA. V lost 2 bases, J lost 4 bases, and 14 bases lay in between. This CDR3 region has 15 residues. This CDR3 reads CASSLNYLTSTEAFF. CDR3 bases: TGTGCCAGCAGCTTAAATTACCTCACCAGCACTGAAGCTTTCTTT.

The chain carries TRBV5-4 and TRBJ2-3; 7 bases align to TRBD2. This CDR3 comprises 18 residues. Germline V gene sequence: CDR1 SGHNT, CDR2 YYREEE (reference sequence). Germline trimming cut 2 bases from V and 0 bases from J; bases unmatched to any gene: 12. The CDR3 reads CASSFGQGGAYSTDTQYF. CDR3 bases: TGTGCCAGCAGCTTCGGGCAGGGAGGGGCGTATAGCACAGATACGCAGTATTTT. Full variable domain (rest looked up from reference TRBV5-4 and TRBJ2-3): ETGVTQSPTHLIKTRGQQVTLRCSSQSGHNTVSWYQQALGQGPQFIFQYYREEENGRGNFPPRFSGLQFPNYSSELNVNALELDDSALYLCASSFGQGGAYSTDTQYFGPGTRLTVL.

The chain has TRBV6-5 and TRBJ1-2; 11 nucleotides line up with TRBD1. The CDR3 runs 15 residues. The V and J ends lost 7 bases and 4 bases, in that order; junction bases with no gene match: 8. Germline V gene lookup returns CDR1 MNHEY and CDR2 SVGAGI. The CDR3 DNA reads TGTGCCAGCACCAGAAGGGGACAGGGGGTCTATGGCTACACCTTC. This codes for CASTRRGQGVYGYTF.

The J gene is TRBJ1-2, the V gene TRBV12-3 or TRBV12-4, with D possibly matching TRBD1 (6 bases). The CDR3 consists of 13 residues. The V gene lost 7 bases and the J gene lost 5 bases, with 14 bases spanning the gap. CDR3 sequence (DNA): TGTGCCAGCAACCCGAGGGGGTCTTATGGCTACACCTTC. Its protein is CASNPRGSYGYTF.

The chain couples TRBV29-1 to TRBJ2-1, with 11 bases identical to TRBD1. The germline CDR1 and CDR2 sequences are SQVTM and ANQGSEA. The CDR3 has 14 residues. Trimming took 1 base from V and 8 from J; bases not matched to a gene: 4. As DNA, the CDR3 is TGCAGCGTTGAAGGGACAGGGGGCATCTATGAGCAGTTCTTC. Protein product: CSVEGTGGIYEQFF.

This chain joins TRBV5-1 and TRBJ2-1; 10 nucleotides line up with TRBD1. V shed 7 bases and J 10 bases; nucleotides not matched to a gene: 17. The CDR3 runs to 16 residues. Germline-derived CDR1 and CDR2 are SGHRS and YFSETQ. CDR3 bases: TGCGCCAGCTCGCGGACCGGGACAGGGGAGATCGAGGAGCAGTTCTTC. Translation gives CASSRTGTGEIEEQFF.

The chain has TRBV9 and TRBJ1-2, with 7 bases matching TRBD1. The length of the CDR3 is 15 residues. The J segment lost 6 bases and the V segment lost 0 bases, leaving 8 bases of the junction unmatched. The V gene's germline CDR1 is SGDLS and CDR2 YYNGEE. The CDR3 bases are TGTGCCAGCAGCGTAGCCTTGACAGGGATAGATGGCTACACCTTC. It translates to CASSVALTGIDGYTF.

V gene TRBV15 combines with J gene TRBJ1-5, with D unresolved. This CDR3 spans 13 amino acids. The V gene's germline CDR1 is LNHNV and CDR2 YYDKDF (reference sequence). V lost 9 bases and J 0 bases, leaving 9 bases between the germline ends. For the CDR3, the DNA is TGTGCCACTTCCCAGATTAGCAATCAGCCCCAGCATTTT. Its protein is CATSQISNQPQHF.

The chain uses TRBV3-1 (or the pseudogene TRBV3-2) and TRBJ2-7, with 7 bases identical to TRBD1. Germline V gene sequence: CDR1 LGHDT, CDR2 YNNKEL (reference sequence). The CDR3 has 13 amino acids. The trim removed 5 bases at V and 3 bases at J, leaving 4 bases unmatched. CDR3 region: CASSYGQVYEQYF. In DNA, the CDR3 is TGTGCCAGCAGCTATGGACAGGTCTACGAGCAGTACTTC.

The CDR3 sequence is CASSPGTSGALCTDTQYF. DNA of the CDR3: TGCGCCAGCAGTCCGGGGACTAGCGGGGCCCTCTGTACAGATACGCAGTATTTT. This chain uses TRBV23-1 with TRBJ2-3; 13 bases map to TRBD2. TRBV23-1 is annotated as an ORF whose role is uncertain. The CDR3 runs to 18 residues. V was clipped by 4 bases and J by 3 bases; unmatched bases: 10.

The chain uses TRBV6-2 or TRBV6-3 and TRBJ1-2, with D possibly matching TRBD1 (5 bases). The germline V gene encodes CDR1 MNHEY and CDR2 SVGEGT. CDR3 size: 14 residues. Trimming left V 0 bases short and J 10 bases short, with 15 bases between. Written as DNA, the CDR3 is TGTGCCAGCAGTTACTCGGAGGGGTGGTTGCCCTACACCTTC. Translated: CASSYSEGWLPYTF.

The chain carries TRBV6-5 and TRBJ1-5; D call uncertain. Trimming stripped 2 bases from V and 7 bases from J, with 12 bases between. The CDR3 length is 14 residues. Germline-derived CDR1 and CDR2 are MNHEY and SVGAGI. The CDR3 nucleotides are TGTGCCAGCAGTTACGGGCGGGTTGGCCAGCCCCAGCATTTT. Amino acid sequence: CASSYGRVGQPQHF.

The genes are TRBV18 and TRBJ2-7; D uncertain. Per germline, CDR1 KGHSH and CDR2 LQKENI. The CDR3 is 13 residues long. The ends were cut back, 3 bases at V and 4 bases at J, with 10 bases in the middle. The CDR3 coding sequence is TGTGCCAGCTCACCTGCGGCGGCTTACGAGCAGTACTTC. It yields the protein CASSPAAAYEQYF.

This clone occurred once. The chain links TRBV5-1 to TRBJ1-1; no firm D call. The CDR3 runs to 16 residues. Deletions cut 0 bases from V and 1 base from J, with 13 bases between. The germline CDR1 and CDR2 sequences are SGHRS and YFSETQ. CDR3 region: CASSLAEGEWNTEAFF. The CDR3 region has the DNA TGCGCCAGCAGCTTGGCTGAGGGAGAGTGGAACACTGAAGCTTTCTTT.

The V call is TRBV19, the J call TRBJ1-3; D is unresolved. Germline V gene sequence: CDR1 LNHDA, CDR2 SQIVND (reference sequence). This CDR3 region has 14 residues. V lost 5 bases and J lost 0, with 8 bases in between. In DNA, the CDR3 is TGTGCCAGTAGTTGGCCGAACTCTGGAAACACCATATATTTT. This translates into CASSWPNSGNTIYF.

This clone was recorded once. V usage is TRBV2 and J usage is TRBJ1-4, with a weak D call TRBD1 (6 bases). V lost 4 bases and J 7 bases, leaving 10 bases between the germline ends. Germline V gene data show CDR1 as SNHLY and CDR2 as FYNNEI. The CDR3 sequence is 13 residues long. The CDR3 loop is CASSGQVGEKLFF. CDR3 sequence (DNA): TGTGCCAGCAGTGGACAGGTCGGTGAAAAACTGTTTTTT.

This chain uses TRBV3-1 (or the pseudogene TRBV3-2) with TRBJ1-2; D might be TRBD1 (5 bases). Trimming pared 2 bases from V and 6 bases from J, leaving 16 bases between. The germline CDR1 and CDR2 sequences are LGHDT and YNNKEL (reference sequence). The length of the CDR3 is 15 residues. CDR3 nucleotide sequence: TGTGCCAGCAGCCAAACCTCGTTGGGACTCGATGGCTACACCTTC. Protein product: CASSQTSLGLDGYTF.

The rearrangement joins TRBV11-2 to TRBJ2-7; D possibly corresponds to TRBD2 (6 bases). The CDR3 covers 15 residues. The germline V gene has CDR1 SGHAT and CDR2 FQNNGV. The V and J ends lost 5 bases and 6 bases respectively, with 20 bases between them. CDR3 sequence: CASSPRLGVGGEQYF. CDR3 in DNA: TGTGCCAGCAGCCCTAGATTAGGGGTGGGGGGCGAGCAGTACTTC. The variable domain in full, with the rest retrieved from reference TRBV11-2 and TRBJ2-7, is EAGVAQSPRYKIIEKRQSVAFWCNPISGHATLYWYQQILGQGPKLLIQFQNNGVVDDSQLPKDRFSAERLKGVDSTLKIQPAKLEDSAVYLCASSPRLGVGGEQYFGPGTRLTVT.

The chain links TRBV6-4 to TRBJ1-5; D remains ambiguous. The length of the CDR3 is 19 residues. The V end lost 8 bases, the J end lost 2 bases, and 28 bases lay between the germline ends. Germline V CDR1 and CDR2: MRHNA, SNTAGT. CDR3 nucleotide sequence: TGTGCCAGCGATGGACCCGACTACACCCGAAGGGATCGCAATCAGCCCCAGCATTTT. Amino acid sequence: CASDGPDYTRRDRNQPQHF.

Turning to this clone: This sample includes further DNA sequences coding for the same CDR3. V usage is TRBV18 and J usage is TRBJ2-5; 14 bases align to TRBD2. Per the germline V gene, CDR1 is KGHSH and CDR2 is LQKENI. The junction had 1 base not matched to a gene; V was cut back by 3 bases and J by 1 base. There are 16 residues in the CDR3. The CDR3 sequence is CASSPGLAGVQETQYF. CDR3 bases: TGTGCCAGCTCACCGGGACTAGCGGGAGTCCAAGAGACCCAGTACTTC.

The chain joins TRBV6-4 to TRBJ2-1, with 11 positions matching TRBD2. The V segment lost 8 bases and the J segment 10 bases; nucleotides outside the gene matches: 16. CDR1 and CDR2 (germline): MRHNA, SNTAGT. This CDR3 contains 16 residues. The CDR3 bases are TGTGCCAGCGCAGTATCGGCTAGCGGGGGGTCCAACGAGCAGTTCTTC. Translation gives CASAVSASGGSNEQFF.

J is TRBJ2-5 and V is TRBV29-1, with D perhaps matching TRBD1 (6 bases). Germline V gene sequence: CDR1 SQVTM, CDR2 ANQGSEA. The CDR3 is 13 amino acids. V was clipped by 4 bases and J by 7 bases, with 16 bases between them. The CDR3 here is CSVVQGGPGTQYF. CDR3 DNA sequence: TGCAGCGTTGTACAGGGTGGCCCGGGGACCCAGTACTTC.